The rows below give T cell receptor beta chains drawn from one sample of a study of cytomegalovirus exposure and HLA in healthy donors. Clones were sequenced by immunoSEQ multiplex PCR, and TCRdb holds only the in-frame ones, with some missing. This repertoire shows 100,000 to 150,000 clones, just under 75% found once; its top ten account for less than 5%. The material sequenced was PBMCs. These receptors were collected from a man aged 55 to 70 in good health and CMV-seropositive. CDR3s include the opening cysteine and the closing phenylalanine or tryptophan. A D gene is named only where the DNA matches it firmly. Not all rows give a size; the values are once, few, many and, for expanded clones, a class.

CDR3aa: CASSLTSGYSYEQYF
CDR3nt: TGTGCCAGCTCACTGACTAGCGGTTACTCCTACGAGCAGTACTTC
v_gene: TRBV18
abundance: -
j_gene: TRBJ2-7
len: 15
d_gene: TRBD2

CDR3aa: CASSQKRYNTGELFF
CDR3nt: TGCGCCAGCAGCCAAAAGCGGTATAACACCGGGGAGCTGTTTTTT
v_gene: TRBV4-1
abundance: few
j_gene: TRBJ2-2
len: 15
d_gene: -

CDR3aa: CASSQENSGANVLTF
CDR3nt: TGCGCCAGCAGCCAAGAGAACTCTGGGGCCAACGTCCTGACTTTC
v_gene: TRBV5-1
abundance: -
j_gene: TRBJ2-6
len: 15
d_gene: -

CDR3aa: CASSLVQGMNTEAFF
CDR3nt: TGTGCCAGCAGCTTAGTACAGGGCATGAACACTGAAGCTTTCTTT
v_gene: TRBV13
abundance: -
j_gene: TRBJ1-1
len: 15
d_gene: -

CDR3aa: CAWSLNLRGKRYGYTF
CDR3nt: TGTGCCTGGAGTCTCAATCTCAGAGGGAAGAGGTATGGCTACACCTTC
v_gene: TRBV30
abundance: -
j_gene: TRBJ1-2
len: 16
d_gene: -

CDR3aa: CASGVPLAASQETQYF
CDR3nt: TGTGCCAGCGGAGTCCCACTAGCGGCCTCCCAAGAGACCCAGTACTTC
v_gene: TRBV2
abundance: -
j_gene: TRBJ2-5
len: 16
d_gene: TRBD2

CDR3aa: CAMGAGNTIYF
CDR3nt: TGTGCCATGGGGGCGGGAAACACCATATATTTT
v_gene: TRBV10-3
abundance: many
j_gene: TRBJ1-3
len: 11
d_gene: -

CDR3aa: CAITVRQGVDTEAFF
CDR3nt: TGTGCCATCACGGTCCGTCAGGGGGTGGACACTGAAGCTTTCTTT
v_gene: TRBV10-3
abundance: -
j_gene: TRBJ1-1
len: 15
d_gene: TRBD1

CDR3aa: CASSASGYGYTF
CDR3nt: TGTGCCAGTAGTGCATCAGGCTATGGCTACACCTTC
v_gene: TRBV19
abundance: few
j_gene: TRBJ1-2
len: 12
d_gene: -

CDR3aa: CASSVGQRNEKLFF
CDR3nt: TGTGCCAGCAGCGTGGGACAGAGAAATGAAAAACTGTTTTTT
v_gene: TRBV9
abundance: -
j_gene: TRBJ1-4
len: 14
d_gene: TRBD1

CDR3aa: CASRTTGRLYSPLHF
CDR3nt: TGTGCCAGCAGGACGACAGGGAGGCTTTATTCACCCCTCCACTTT
v_gene: TRBV6-6
abundance: -
j_gene: TRBJ1-6
len: 15
d_gene: TRBD1

CDR3aa: CASSFIAGGGNEQFF
CDR3nt: TGCGCCAGCAGCTTTATAGCGGGGGGGGGCAATGAGCAGTTCTTC
v_gene: TRBV5-1
abundance: -
j_gene: TRBJ2-1
len: 15
d_gene: TRBD2

CDR3aa: CASNGGASSYEQYF
CDR3nt: TGCGCCAGCAACGGGGGGGCAAGCTCCTACGAGCAGTACTTC
v_gene: TRBV5-1
abundance: once
j_gene: TRBJ2-7
len: 14
d_gene: TRBD2

CDR3aa: CASSEYFRNRDEKLFF
CDR3nt: TGTGCCAGCAGTGAATATTTCCGGAACAGGGATGAAAAACTGTTTTTT
v_gene: TRBV2
abundance: -
j_gene: TRBJ1-4
len: 16
d_gene: -

CDR3aa: CSAEGATEVETQYF
CDR3nt: TGCAGCGCTGAGGGGGCGACAGAGGTGGAGACCCAGTACTTC
v_gene: TRBV29-1
abundance: -
j_gene: TRBJ2-5
len: 14
d_gene: TRBD1

CDR3aa: CASSLGEQGDVAFF
CDR3nt: TGCGCCAGCAGCTTGGGAGAACAGGGAGATGTAGCTTTCTTT
v_gene: TRBV5-1
abundance: -
j_gene: TRBJ1-1
len: 14
d_gene: -